This T cell receptor beta chain was identified in a study of shared clonotypes between healthy human individuals (dated by TCRdb to between 2020 and 2021). About the investigation overall: A couple of women and three men aged 18 to 49 years were included in the cohort. Leukapheresis yielded between about 0.85 and 9.5 billion PBMCs per donor. To estimate repertoire size and how much clonotype sharing occurs between individuals, the study deeply sequenced the blood TCR repertoires of several healthy adults. Different laboratories and diverse techniques were used to prepare libraries and sequence TCR repertoires, to increase sequencing depth and limit assay-specific biases. Per donor, three plates each were used for CD4 naive and CD4 memory, two for CD8 naive, and one for CD8 memory.

Cut back by 5 bases and 0 bases, the V and J ends lie 13 bases apart. The CDR3 contains 16 residues, cysteine and phenylalanine counted. Only the CDR3 portion is preserved as DNA: 48 bases, with reading frame beginning at the first base. Looking up the germline V gene yields CDR1 MDHEN and CDR2 SYDVKM. Healthy HIV-negative adults with no recently reported acute infections or vaccinations were included as donors. Every donor was a Caucasian adult residing in Nashville, Tennessee, USA. CD4+ T cells were enriched through magnetic negative selection, after which naive cells were positively selected on CD45RA and the remaining negative fraction served as the memory subset. Blood was obtained by leukapheresis, after which PBMCs were separated by Ficoll-Histopaque density gradient centrifugation and cryopreserved in liquid nitrogen vapor phase. Analytical flow cytometry was used to check the purity and quantity of each magnetically sorted T cell population. Genomic DNA was isolated from every sorted fraction and measured by UV absorbance on a Nanodrop 2000c.

On the study overall, not on this receptor specifically: Only blood was sampled, and tissue TCR repertoires likely differ from those in blood. Compared with non-shared clonotypes, clonotypes shared by all four sorted-subset donors had higher generation probabilities. About 5% of naive CD4, around 4% of naive CD8, roughly 2.4% of memory CD4, and over 0.35% of memory CD8 clonotypes were shared across four donors. Incomplete sequencing was indicated by rarefaction of sorted-subset datasets, despite the large sequencing depth. Pairwise subsampling led to the expectation that sequencing depth would affect the degree of clonotype sharing among donors. Naive subsets generally had larger estimated clonotype richness than memory subsets. Because the study included only a small number of donors, the genetic and exposure-history diversity represented was limited.

TCR CDR3 regions were amplified from genomic DNA by multiplex PCR using the deep immunoSEQ assay. For each cell subset, the extracted genomic DNA was distributed evenly across all wells of several immunoSEQ 96-well plates, and each plate served as one replicate. For sorted subsets, roughly 0.2 ug genomic DNA, equal to tens of thousands of T cell genomes, was loaded into each replicate PCR. Purified libraries were measured with a Qubit 3.0 fluorometer, size-checked on a Bioanalyzer 2100, and measured again with the KAPA Library Quantification kit. Every immunoSEQ 96-well plate was sequenced on a dedicated single-read 150-cycle Illumina NextSeq 550 flow cell. The authors processed their data as follows. Because the immunoSEQ output held only junctional sequences and lacked quality scores, the filtering could not match the filtering applied to full-length reads. To assign V/J genes and CDR3, sequences were annotated using PyIR, a Python wrapper for IgBLAST v1.9, with IMGT germline references. Any read was removed if the V/J assignment was weak (E-value above 1e-6), the CDR3 was missing, or the read contained stop codons, out-of-frame junctions, or ambiguous translated residues. V3J clonotypes were defined by identical inferred V gene, J gene, and CDR3 amino acid sequence. Percentage overlap between repertoires was computed as shared unique clonotypes divided by the size of the smaller repertoire. Richness of each repertoire was evaluated using RTK rarefaction, the Chao1 estimator, and Recon v2.1 estimates of unobserved clonotypes. Generation probabilities were computed with OLGA for all TCRbeta clonotypes obtained by the gDNA method from several donors. Here the immuneACCESS table is served through TCRdb, limited to in-frame sequences with V and J called. Missing clones are a known gap in these copies; in checked studies unresolved V genes cover under half, and the rest lacks a known reason. V and J calls and clone size are as listed in that table; D and trimming were resolved from the DNA. In all, the sample holds 300,000 to 400,000 clones, and approximately 79% of those were seen once. The ten largest clones capture about 9.4% of the sample.

As concerns this clone: It lacks a known antigen. No base-level quality is on record; no much larger clone is a single base apart.

The TCR originated in a man aged 30-40 years in good health. Sequencing was carried out using memory CD4+ T cells sorted from blood. This specimen's cell subset or site label, interpreted: CD45RA-negative fraction. The rearrangement joined TRBV28 to TRBJ2-2; the D gene could be TRBD1 or TRBD2, each one agreeing over 5 bases. CDR3 reads: CASSGRGPPNTGELFF. The DNA sequence reads TGTGCCAGCAGTGGCCGGGGCCCCCCGAACACCGGGGAGCTGTTTTTT.